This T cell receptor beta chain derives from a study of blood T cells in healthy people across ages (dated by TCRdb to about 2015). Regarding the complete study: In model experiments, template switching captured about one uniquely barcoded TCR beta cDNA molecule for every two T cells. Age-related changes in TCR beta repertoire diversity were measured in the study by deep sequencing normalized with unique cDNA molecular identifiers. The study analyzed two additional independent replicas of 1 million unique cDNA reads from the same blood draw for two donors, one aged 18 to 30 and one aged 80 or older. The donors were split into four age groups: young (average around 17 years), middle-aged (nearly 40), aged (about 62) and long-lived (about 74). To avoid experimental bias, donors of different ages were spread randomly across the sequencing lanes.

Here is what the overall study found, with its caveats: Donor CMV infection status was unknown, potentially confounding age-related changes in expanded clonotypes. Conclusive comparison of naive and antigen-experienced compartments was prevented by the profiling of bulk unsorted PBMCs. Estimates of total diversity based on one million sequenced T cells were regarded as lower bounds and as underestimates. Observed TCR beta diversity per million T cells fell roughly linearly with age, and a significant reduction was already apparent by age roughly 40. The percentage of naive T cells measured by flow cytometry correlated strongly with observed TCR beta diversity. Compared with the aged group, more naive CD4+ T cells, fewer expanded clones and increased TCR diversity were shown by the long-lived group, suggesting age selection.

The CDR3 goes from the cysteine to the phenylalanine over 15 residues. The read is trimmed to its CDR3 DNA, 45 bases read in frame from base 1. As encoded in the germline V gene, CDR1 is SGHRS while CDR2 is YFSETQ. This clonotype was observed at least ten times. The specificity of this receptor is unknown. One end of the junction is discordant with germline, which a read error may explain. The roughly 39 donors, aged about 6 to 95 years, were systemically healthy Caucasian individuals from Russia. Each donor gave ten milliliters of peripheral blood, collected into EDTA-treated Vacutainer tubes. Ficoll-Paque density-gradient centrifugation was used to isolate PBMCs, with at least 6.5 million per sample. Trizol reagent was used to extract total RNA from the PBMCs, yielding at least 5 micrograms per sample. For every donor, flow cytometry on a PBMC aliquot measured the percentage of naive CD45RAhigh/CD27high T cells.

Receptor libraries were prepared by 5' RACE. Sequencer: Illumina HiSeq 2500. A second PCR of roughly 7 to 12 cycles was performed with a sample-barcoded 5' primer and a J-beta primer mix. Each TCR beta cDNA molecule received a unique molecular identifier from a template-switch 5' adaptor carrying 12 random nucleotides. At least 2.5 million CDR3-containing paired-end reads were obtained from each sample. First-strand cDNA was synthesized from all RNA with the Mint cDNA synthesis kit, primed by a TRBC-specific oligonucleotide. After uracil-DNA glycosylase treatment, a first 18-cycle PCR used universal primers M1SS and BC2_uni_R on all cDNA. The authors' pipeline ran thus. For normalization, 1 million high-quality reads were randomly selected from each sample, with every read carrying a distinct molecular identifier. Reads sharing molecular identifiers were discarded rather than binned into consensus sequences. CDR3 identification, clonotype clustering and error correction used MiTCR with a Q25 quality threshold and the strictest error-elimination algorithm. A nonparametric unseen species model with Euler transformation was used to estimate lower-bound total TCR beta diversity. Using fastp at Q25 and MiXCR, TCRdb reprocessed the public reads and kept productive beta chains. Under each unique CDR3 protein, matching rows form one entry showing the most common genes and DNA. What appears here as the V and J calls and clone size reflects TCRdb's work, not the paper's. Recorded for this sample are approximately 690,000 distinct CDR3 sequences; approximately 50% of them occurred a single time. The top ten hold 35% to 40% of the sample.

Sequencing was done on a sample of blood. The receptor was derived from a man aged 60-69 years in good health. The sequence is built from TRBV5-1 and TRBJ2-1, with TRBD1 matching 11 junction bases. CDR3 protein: CASSPGQGAYNEQFF. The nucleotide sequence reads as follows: TGTGCCAGCAGTCCAGGACAGGGGGCGTACAATGAGCAGTTCTTC.